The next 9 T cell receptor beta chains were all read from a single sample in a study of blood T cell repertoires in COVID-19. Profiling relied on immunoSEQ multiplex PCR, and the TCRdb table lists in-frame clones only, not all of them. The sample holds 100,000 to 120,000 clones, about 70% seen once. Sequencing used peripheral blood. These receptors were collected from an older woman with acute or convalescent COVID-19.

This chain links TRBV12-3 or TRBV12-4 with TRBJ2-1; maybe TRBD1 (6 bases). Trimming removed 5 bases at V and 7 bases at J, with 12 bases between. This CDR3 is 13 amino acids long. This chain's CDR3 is CASSIGQLNEQFF. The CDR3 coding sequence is TGTGCCAGCAGTATCGGACAGTTAAATGAGCAGTTCTTC.

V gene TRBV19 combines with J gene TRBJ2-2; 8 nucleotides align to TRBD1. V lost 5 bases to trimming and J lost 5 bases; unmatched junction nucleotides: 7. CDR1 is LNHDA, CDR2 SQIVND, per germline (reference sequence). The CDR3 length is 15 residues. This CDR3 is CASSPYQGATGELFF. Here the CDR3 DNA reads TGTGCCAGTAGTCCGTACCAGGGGGCTACCGGGGAGCTGTTTTTT.

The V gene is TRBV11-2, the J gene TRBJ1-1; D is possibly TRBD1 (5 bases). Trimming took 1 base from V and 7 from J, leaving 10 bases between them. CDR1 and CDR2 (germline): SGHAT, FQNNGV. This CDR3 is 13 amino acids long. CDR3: CASSLVRQIEAFF. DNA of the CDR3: TGTGCCAGCAGCTTAGTTCGACAGATTGAAGCTTTCTTT.

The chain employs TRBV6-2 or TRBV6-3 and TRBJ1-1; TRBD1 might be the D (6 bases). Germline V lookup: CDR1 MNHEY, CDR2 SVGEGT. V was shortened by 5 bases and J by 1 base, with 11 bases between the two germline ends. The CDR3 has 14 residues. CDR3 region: CASSDRGGNTEAFF. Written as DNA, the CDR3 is TGTGCCAGCAGTGACCGAGGGGGGAACACTGAAGCTTTCTTT.

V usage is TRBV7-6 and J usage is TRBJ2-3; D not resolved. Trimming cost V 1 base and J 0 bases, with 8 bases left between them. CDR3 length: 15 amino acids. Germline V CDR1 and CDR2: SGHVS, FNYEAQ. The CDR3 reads CASSLDSSSTDTQYF. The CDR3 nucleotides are TGTGCCAGCAGCTTAGACAGTTCTAGCACAGATACGCAGTATTTT. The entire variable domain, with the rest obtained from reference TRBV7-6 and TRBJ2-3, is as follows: GAGVSQSPRYKVTKRGQDVALRCDPISGHVSLYWYRQALGQGPEFLTYFNYEAQQDKSGLPNDRFSAERPEGSISTLTIQRTEQRDSAMYRCASSLDSSSTDTQYFGPGTRLTVL.

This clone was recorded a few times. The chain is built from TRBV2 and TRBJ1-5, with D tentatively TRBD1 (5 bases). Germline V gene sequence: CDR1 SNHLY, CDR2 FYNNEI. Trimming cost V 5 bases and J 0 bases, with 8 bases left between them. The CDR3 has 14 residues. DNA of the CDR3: TGTGCCAGCAGTCCCGGACATAGCAATCAGCCCCAGCATTTT. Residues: CASSPGHSNQPQHF. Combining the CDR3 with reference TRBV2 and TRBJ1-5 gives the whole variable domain EPEVTQTPSHQVTQMGQEVILRCVPISNHLYFYWYRQILGQKVEFLVSFYNNEISEKSEIFDDQFSVERPDGSNFTLKIRSTKLEDSAMYFCASSPGHSNQPQHFGDGTRLSIL.

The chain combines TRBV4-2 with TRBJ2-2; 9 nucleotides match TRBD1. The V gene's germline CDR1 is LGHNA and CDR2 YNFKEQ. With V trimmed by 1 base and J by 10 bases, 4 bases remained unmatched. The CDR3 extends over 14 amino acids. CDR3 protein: CASSQVTGGKELFF. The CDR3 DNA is TGTGCCAGCAGCCAAGTTACAGGGGGCAAGGAGCTGTTTTTT.

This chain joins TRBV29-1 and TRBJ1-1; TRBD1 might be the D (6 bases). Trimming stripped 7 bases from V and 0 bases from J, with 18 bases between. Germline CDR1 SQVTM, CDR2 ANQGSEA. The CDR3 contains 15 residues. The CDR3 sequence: CSGIRDKLLNTEAFF. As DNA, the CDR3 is TGCAGCGGAATCCGGGACAAACTATTGAACACTGAAGCTTTCTTT.

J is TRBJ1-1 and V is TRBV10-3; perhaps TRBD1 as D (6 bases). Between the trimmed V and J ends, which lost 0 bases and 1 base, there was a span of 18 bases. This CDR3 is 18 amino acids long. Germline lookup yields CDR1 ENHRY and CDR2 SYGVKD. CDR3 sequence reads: CAISESPGVYTPNTEAFF. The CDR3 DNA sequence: TGTGCCATCAGTGAGTCCCCAGGGGTCTATACCCCGAACACTGAAGCTTTCTTT.